This record concerns one TCR beta chain sequence. Antigen specificity is unknown. The primer mix had 60 Vbeta and 13 Jbeta primers. Produced via immunoSEQ multiplex PCR; TCRdb's table is partial and in-frame only. In the table there are 150,000 to 200,000 clones, 62% of which are singletons. This entry belongs to a study of cytomegalovirus exposure and HLA in healthy donors. Whole-study results and caveats: Apart from CMV serostatus, no immune exposure information was available.

The V gene's germline CDR1 is LNHDA and CDR2 SQIVND (reference sequence). The trim removed 5 bases at V and 3 bases at J, leaving 3 bases unmatched. This CDR3 has 13 residues. Sequenced: PBMCs. This receptor was obtained from a man between 35 and 55 years old in good health and CMV-seronegative. This rearrangement joins TRBV19 to TRBJ2-5, with 7 nucleotides matching TRBD1. The CDR3 is CASSGGQKETQYF. Written as DNA, the CDR3 is TGTGCCAGTAGTGGGGGACAGAAAGAGACCCAGTACTTC.